The next 8 T cell receptor beta chains were all read from a single sample in a study of CD8 T cells in Susac syndrome. RNA, at about 0.45 to 1 ug, was reverse transcribed with random hexamers. TCRdb redid the calling of the immunoSEQ multiplex PCR reads with MiXCR, one entry per CDR3 protein. The table lists 40,000 to 60,000 distinct CDR3 sequences, about 92% of them singletons. Specimen: CD8+ T cells from PBMCs. The receptors were sampled from a human donor with multiple sclerosis.

This chain joins TRBV28 and TRBJ1-5, with no clear D. The V gene's germline CDR1 is MDHEN and CDR2 SYDVKM. The V end lost 7 bases, the J end lost 2 bases, and 21 bases lay between the germline ends. The CDR3 sequence is 17 residues long. The DNA for the CDR3 is TGTGCCAGCACCTTGGGAACTTTTCGTGCGGGCAATCAGCCCCAGCATTTT. Its protein is CASTLGTFRAGNQPQHF.

CDR3 sequence (DNA): TGTGCCACCAGCAGAGGAGCTAGCGGGAGCCACAATGAGCAGTTCTTC. This sequence encodes CATSRGASGSHNEQFF. V and J are TRBV15 and TRBJ2-1, with 10 bases matching TRBD2. Germline assignment: CDR1 LNHNV and CDR2 YYDKDF (reference sequence). This CDR3 has 16 residues. V lost 1 base and J lost 5; bases outside the gene matches: 5.

The rearrangement joins TRBV20-1 to TRBJ2-1; 11 bases line up with TRBD1. The CDR3 loop spans 16 amino acids. V was pared by 2 bases and J by 7 bases, with 10 bases of the junction left unmatched. Germline V gives CDR1 DFQATT, CDR2 SNEGSKA (reference sequence). CDR3 coding DNA: TGCAGTGCTAGACCCCGGACAGGGGGCGCAAGGAATGAGCAGTTCTTC. This translates into CSARPRTGGARNEQFF.

The chain carries TRBV24-1 and TRBJ2-5; the D gene is possibly TRBD2 (6 bases). Trimming removed 3 bases at V and 5 bases at J, with 21 bases between. Germline CDR1 and CDR2: KGHDR and SFDVKD. The CDR3 covers 17 residues. The CDR3, as DNA: TGTGCCACCAGTGATGGATGGGGCTCCCGGGAGAGGGAGACCCAGTACTTC. The encoded protein is CATSDGWGSRERETQYF.

This clonotype was recorded once. The V gene is TRBV28, the J gene TRBJ2-5; no reliable D call. There are 14 residues in the CDR3. V was shortened by 6 bases and J by 2 bases, with 13 bases between the two germline ends. Germline V lookup: CDR1 MDHEN, CDR2 SYDVKM. CDR3 sequence reads: CASSRKRSQETQYF. CDR3 bases: TGTGCCAGCAGCCGTAAGCGATCACAAGAGACCCAGTACTTC.

The chain is built from TRBV7-9 and TRBJ2-5; D gene uncertain. Per the germline V gene, CDR1 is SEHNR and CDR2 is FQNEAQ (reference sequence). The CDR3 sequence is 16 residues long. Trimming took 4 bases from V and 1 from J, leaving 16 bases between them. CDR3 amino acids: CASSYPGVPAQETQYF. CDR3 in DNA: TGTGCCAGCAGCTACCCCGGAGTGCCAGCCCAAGAGACCCAGTACTTC.

The chain links TRBV4-3 to TRBJ2-1; 8 nucleotides align to TRBD1. The V gene's germline CDR1 is LGHNA and CDR2 YSLEER. The CDR3 totals 16 residues. The V segment lost 1 base and the J segment 6 bases; nucleotides outside the gene matches: 8. CDR3 protein: CASSQVPGTGINEQFF. The CDR3 DNA reads TGCGCCAGCAGCCAAGTCCCCGGGACAGGAATCAATGAGCAGTTCTTC.

The CDR3 loop reads CAHTGGAGNSPLHF. For the CDR3, the DNA is TGTGCCCACACAGGGGGCGCCGGTAATTCACCCCTCCACTTT. The J gene is TRBJ1-6, the V gene TRBV30, with 9 positions matching TRBD1. V lost 8 bases to trimming and J lost 6 bases; unmatched junction nucleotides: 8. The CDR3 is made up of 14 amino acids. Germline CDR1 is GTSNPN and CDR2 is SVGIG (reference sequence).